This T cell receptor beta chain was identified in a study of blood T cell repertoires in COVID-19 (TCRdb year 2020). Regarding the complete study: The collaborator samples originated in the United States, Italy and Spain and spanned the acute and convalescent phases of COVID-19. The prospective study material was composed of cDNA or gDNA derived from T cells, B-cell-depleted T cells, or PBMCs. The dataset comprised deeply sampled blood TCRbeta repertoires from subjects exposed to, actively infected with, or recovered from COVID-19. The repertoires were made available in a free public database intended to serve as a resource for research on the immune response to SARS-CoV-2. The samples were drawn from the first 160 participants of the ongoing ImmuneRACE study and from over 950 subjects provided by 6 global collaborators. Nearly every sample came with metadata listing a de-identified subject ID, COVID-19 status, age in years and sex. HLA class I and class II types, where available, came from metadata supplied by the sample provider rather than from assay-based typing.

What the authors observed across the whole study: The quantity of clinical and demographic metadata differed by source and by participant and was supplied without curation.

TCRbeta CDR3 regions were amplified from genomic DNA by means of the immunoSEQ Assay, a bias-controlled multiplex PCR. From the authors' description of their analysis: Nucleated cell counts per sample were estimated from amplification of reference gene primers within the assay. Sequence reads were collapsed and filtered to measure the absolute abundance of every unique TCRbeta CDR3 rearrangement. For each sample, productive Simpson clonality was calculated as the square root of Simpson's diversity index across productive rearrangements. TCRdb mirrors the immuneACCESS table, restricted to in-frame sequences. Some clones are absent from its copies; in checked studies, under half trace to an unresolved V gene, and the reason for the others is unknown. Clonal size and the V and J genes are those of that table, whereas D and trimming came from the DNA. The table for this sample lists approximately 150,000 clones; over 80% of them were counted only once. About 1.4% of the sample goes to the ten largest clones.

The sample holds one count of this clone. This clone's antigen is unknown. One base away there is no much larger clone; base qualities are not given. Each collaborating institution followed its own protocols to collect whole blood in K2EDTA tubes. Collaborator samples were shipped for TCRbeta analysis as frozen whole blood, isolated PBMCs, or DNA extracted from either sample type. The junction shows trimming of 5 bases on V and 3 bases on J, plus 20 bases between the germline ends. The germline V gene sets CDR1 to SGHTA and CDR2 to FQGNSA. Spanning cysteine to phenylalanine, the CDR3 consists of 17 amino acids. Only the CDR3 DNA stays, 51 bases, in frame from base 1.

Sample: peripheral blood. In this chain, TRBV7-2 is recombined with TRBJ2-1, with the D gene too uncertain to name. The TCR comes from a woman in her forties or fifties with acute or convalescent COVID-19. The CDR3 protein: CASSKPRGPSVYNEQFF. The sequence in DNA is TGTGCCAGCAGCAAACCTCGAGGTCCGTCTGTCTACAATGAGCAGTTCTTC.